The entry that follows covers one T cell receptor beta chain sequence. Its antigen is currently unknown. This record belongs to a study of beta chain features in type 1 diabetes. Study results and limitations: When Type 1 diabetes patients were examined, their TCRB CDR3s proved moderately but significantly shorter in all four CD4+ subsets.

Every isolated RNA sample was fully reverse transcribed, so sequencing captured expressed TCRB transcripts. Profiling relied on immunoSEQ multiplex PCR, and the TCRdb table lists in-frame clones only, not all of them. The sample includes around 40,000 clones, roughly 70% of them seen just once. The J segment lost 5 bases and the V segment lost 4 bases, leaving 11 bases of the junction unmatched. CDR3 size: 15 residues. In germline, CDR1 is MGHRA, CDR2 YSYEKL. Sequencing was performed on Tregs from blood. The sequence was obtained from a young woman with type 1 diabetes. The rearrangement joins TRBV4-1 to TRBJ2-7; TRBD1 aligns across 7 bases. The CDR3 nucleotides read TGCGCCAGCAGCCGAGAAAGGGGGCGTCAGGACGAGCAGTACTTC. Translating gives CASSRERGRQDEQYF.